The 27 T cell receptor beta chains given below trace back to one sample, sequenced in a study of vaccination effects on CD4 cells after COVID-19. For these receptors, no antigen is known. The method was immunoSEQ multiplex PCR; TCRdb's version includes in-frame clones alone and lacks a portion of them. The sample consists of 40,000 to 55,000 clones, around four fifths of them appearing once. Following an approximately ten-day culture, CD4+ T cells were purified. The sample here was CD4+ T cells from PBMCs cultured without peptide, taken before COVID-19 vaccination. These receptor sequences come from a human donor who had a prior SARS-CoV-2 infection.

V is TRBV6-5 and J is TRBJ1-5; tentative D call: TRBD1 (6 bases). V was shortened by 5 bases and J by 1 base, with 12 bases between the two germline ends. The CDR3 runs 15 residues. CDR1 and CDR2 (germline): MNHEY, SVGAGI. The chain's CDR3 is CASSIDRRSNQPQHF. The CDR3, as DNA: TGTGCCAGCAGTATAGACAGGAGAAGCAATCAGCCCCAGCATTTT.

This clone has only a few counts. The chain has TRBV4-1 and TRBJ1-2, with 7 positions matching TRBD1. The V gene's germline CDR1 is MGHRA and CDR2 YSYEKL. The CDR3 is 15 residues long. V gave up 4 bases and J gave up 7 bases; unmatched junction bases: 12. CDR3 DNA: TGCGCCAGCAGCCGGAGTCGGGACAGAACCGGTGGCTACACCTTC. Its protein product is CASSRSRDRTGGYTF.

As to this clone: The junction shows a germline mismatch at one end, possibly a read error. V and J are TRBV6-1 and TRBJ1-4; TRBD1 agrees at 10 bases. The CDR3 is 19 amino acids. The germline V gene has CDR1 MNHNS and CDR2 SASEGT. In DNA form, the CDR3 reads TGTGCCAGCAGGGAAGGGACCGGGACAGGGGTATCCACTAATGAAAAACTGTTTTTT. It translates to CASREGTGTGVSTNEKLFF.

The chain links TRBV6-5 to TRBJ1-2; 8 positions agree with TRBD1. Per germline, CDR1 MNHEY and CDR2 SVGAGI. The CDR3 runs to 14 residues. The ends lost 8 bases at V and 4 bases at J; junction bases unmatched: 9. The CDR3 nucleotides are TGTGCCAGCGCTATCGACAGGGGCGGCTATGGCTACACCTTC. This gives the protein CASAIDRGGYGYTF.

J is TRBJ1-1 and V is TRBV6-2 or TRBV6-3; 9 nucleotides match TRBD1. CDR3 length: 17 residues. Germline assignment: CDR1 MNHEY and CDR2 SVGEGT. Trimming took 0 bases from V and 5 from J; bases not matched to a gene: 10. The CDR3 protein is CASSYSSGTGLRTEAFF. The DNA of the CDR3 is TGTGCCAGCAGTTACTCGTCCGGGACAGGGCTGCGGACTGAAGCTTTCTTT.

CDR3 bases: TGTGCCAGCAGCCAATTGCGAGATACGCAGTATTTT. Amino acids: CASSQLRDTQYF. This sequence joins TRBV3-1 (or the pseudogene TRBV3-2) and TRBJ2-3; D gene uncertain. Germline CDR1 LGHDT, CDR2 YNNKEL (reference sequence). Between the trimmed V and J ends, which lost 2 bases and 5 bases, there was a span of 5 bases. This CDR3 is built from 12 residues.

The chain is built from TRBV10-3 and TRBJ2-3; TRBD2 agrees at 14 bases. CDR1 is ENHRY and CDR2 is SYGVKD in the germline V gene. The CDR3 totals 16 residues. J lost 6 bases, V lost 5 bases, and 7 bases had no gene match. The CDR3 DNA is TGTGCCATCAGTTACGGACTAGCGGGGGGTTCGGATACGCAGTATTTT. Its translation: CAISYGLAGGSDTQYF.

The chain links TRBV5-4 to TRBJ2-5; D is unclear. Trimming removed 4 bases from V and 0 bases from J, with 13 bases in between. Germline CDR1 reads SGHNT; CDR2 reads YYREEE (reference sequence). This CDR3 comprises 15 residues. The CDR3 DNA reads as TGTGCCAGCAGCGACCCTTCAGGAAACCAAGAGACCCAGTACTTC. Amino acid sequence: CASSDPSGNQETQYF.

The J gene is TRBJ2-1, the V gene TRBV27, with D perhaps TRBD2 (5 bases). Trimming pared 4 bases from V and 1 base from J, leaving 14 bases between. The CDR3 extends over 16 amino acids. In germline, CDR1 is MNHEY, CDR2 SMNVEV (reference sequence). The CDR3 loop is CASSSRLAGSYNEQFF. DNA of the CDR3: TGTGCCAGCAGTTCTCGCCTAGCCGGTTCCTACAATGAGCAGTTCTTC.

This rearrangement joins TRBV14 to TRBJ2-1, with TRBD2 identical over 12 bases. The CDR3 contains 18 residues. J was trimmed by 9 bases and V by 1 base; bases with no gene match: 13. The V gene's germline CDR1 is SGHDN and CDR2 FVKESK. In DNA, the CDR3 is TGTGCCAGCAGCCAAGTGAGAGGGCTAGCGGGAGGGGGAACTGAGCAGTTCTTC. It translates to CASSQVRGLAGGGTEQFF.

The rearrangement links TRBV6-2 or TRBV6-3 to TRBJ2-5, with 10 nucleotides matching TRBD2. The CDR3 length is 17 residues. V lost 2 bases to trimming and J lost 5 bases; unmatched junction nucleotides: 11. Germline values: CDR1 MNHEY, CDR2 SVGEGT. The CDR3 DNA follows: TGTGCCAGCAGTTACGGTCGGGTAGCGGGAGGCCGGGAGACCCAGTACTTC. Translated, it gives CASSYGRVAGGRETQYF.

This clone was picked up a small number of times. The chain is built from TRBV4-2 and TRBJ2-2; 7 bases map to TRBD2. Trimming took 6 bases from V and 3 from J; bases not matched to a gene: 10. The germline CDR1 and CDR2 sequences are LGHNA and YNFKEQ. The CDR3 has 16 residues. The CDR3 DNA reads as TGTGCCAGCAGGGCAGGGCGGGAGCTCGACACCGGGGAGCTGTTTTTT. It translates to CASRAGRELDTGELFF.

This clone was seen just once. The chain's CDR3 is CASSLRSRGQETQYF. As DNA, the CDR3 is TGTGCCAGCAGCTTGAGAAGCAGGGGGCAAGAGACCCAGTACTTC. The chain joins TRBV5-4 to TRBJ2-5; TRBD1 matches at 7 bases. This CDR3 spans 15 amino acids. Germline V CDR1 and CDR2: SGHNT, YYREEE (reference sequence). The junction had 5 bases not matched to a gene; V was cut back by 1 base and J by 2 bases.

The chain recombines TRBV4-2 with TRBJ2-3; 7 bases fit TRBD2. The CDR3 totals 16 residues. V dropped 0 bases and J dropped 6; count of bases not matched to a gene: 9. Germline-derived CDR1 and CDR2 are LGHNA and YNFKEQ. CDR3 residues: CASSQELAVLTDTQYF. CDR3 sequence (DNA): TGTGCCAGCAGCCAAGAGCTAGCGGTTCTTACTGATACGCAGTATTTT.

The CDR3: CASSGQAGRGHQPQHF. The CDR3, as DNA: TGTGCCAGCAGTGGTCAGGCCGGCAGGGGGCATCAGCCCCAGCATTTT. The chain links TRBV6-1 to TRBJ1-5; 8 nucleotides agree with TRBD1. This CDR3 comprises 16 residues. CDR1 MNHNS and CDR2 SASEGT come from the germline V gene. V lost 4 bases, J lost 5 bases, and 10 bases stayed unmatched.

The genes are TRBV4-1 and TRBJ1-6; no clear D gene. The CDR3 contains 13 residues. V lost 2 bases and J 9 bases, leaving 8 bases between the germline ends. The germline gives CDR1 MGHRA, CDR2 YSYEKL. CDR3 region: CASSQNIGSPLHF. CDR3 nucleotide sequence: TGCGCCAGCAGCCAAAACATCGGTTCACCCCTCCACTTT.

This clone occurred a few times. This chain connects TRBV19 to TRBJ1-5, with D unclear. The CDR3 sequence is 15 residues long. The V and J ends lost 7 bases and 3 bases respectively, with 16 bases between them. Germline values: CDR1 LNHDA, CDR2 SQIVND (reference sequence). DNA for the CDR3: TGTGCCAGTATGAGGACGGAGCTTTTCAATCAGCCCCAGCATTTT. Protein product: CASMRTELFNQPQHF.

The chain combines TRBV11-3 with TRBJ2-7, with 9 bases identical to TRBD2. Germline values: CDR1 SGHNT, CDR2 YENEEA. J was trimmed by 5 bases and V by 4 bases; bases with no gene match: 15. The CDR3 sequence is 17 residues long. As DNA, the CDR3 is TGTGCCAGCAGCTCCACTCGTTTGGGACTAGCAAATAACGAGCAGTACTTC. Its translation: CASSSTRLGLANNEQYF.

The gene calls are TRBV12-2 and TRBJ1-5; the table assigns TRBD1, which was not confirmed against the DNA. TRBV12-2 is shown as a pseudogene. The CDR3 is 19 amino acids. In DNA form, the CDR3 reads TGTGCAAGTCGCCATGCTACTCCCGACAGGGAAGATAGCAATCAGCCCCAGCATTTT. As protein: CASRHATPDREDSNQPQHF.

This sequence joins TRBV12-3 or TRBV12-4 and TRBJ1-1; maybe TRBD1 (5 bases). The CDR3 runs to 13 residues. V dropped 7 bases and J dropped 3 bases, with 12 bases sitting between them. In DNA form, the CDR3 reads TGTGCCAGCACCAGAATAGGGGACACTGAAGCTTTCTTT. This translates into CASTRIGDTEAFF.

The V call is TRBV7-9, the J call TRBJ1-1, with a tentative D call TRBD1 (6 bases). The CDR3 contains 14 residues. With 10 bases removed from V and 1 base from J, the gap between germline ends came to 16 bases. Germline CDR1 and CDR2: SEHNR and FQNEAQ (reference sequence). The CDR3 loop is CATQLGGGNTEAFF. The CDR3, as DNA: TGTGCCACCCAACTGGGAGGGGGGAACACTGAAGCTTTCTTT. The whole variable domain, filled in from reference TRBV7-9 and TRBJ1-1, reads DTGVSQNPRHKITKRGQNVTFRCDPISEHNRLYWYRQTLGQGPEFLTYFQNEAQLEKSRLLSDRFSAERPKGSFSTLEIQRTEQGDSAMYLCATQLGGGNTEAFFGQGTRLTVV.

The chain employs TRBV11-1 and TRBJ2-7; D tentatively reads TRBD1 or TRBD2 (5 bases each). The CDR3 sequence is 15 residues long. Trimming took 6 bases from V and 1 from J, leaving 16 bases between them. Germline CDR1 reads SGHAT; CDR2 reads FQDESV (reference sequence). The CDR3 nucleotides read TGTGCCAGCAGTATACAACAGGACTTTTCCTACGAGCAGTACTTC. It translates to CASSIQQDFSYEQYF.

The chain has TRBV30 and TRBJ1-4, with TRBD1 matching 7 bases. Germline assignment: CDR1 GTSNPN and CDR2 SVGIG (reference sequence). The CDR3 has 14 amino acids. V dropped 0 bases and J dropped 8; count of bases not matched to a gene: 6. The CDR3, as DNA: TGTGCCTGGAGTGTATGGCAGGGGGAGGAAAAACTGTTTTTT. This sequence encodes CAWSVWQGEEKLFF.

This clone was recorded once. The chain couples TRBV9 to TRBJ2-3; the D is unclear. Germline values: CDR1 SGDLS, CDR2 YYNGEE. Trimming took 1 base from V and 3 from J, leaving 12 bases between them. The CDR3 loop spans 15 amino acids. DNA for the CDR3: TGTGCCAGCAGCGTATCCTCCCCGACGACAGATACGCAGTATTTT. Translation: CASSVSSPTTDTQYF.

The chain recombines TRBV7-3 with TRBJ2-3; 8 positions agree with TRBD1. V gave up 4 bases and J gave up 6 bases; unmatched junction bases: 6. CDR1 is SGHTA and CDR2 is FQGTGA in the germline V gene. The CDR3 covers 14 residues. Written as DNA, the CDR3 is TGTGCCAGCAGCTGGACAGGGACGCTTGATACGCAGTATTTT. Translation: CASSWTGTLDTQYF.

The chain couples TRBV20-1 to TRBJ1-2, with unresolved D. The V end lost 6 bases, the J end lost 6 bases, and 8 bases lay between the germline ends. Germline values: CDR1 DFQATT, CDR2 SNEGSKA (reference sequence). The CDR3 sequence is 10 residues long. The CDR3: CSAPQDGYTF. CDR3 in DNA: TGCAGTGCCCCTCAGGATGGCTACACCTTC.

The CDR3 region has the DNA TGCAGTGCTAGTACAGGAGGCACAGATACGCAGTATTTT. It yields the protein CSASTGGTDTQYF. V is TRBV20-1 and J is TRBJ2-3; D perhaps matches TRBD1 (5 bases). Trimming pared 3 bases from V and 1 base from J, leaving 8 bases between. Germline V gives CDR1 DFQATT, CDR2 SNEGSKA (reference sequence). The CDR3 runs 13 residues.